This T cell receptor beta chain was profiled in a study of T cell responses to AZD1222 COVID-19 vaccine. Whole-study findings and limits: Spike-specific TCRs gained breadth and depth after people received two AZD1222 doses. No repertoire was sampled before or during the peak T cell response, only after it.

The protocol was immunoSEQ multiplex PCR, while the TCRdb copy is restricted to in-frame clones and leaves out a portion. The sample holds more than 140,000 clones; approximately 88% are singletons and the top ten take about 3.3%. V lost 4 bases to trimming and J lost 5 bases; unmatched junction nucleotides: 13. The germline V gene encodes CDR1 MNHEY and CDR2 SMNVEV (reference sequence). This CDR3 is built from 16 residues. Details on this clone: The target antigen is unknown.

The sequence derives from an adult in good health. The rearrangement joins TRBV27 to TRBJ1-2, with 7 bases identical to TRBD1. The starting material was peripheral blood, obtained on day 0 of MenACWY control vaccination. For the CDR3, the DNA is TGTGCCAGCAGTTCGGGCGGGACAGAAGTTCTTTATGGCTACACCTTC. Its translation: CASSSGGTEVLYGYTF.